The clone carrying this T cell receptor (beta chain) has a handful of counts. What it binds is unknown. A single record per CDR3 protein comes from TCRdb applying MiXCR to the RT-PCR reads. Counted here are under 500,000 distinct CDR3 sequences, roughly 9.8% occurring once; the ten biggest clones make up roughly 12%. This specimen comes from a study of response to subunit inactivated influenza vaccine. Study outcomes and limitations: Few new T cells, the authors suggested, are recruited by each seasonal influenza vaccination.

Sequencing used PBMCs from blood, obtained 45 days after vaccination. The source is a middle-aged man who received an inactivated influenza vaccine.

The CDR3 DNA sequence: TGCAGCGTTGGTCAGGGGGCAAGACAGCCCCAGCATTTT. Protein product: CSVGQGARQPQHF. The chain is built from TRBV29-1 and TRBJ1-5, with TRBD1 matching 8 bases. The CDR3 sequence is 13 residues long. Looked up from germline, CDR1 is SQVTM and CDR2 is ANQGSEA. V shed 4 bases, J shed 7 bases, and the junction held 6 bases outside the gene matches.